What follows are 2 T cell receptor beta chains derived from one specimen sequenced in a study of OX40 agonist ivuxolimab in advanced cancers. Sequenced by immunoSEQ multiplex PCR; TCRdb stores in-frame clones only, minus some. The table shows tens of thousands of clones, with 70% to 85% occurring only once. The sample here was CD4+ or CD8+ T cells sorted from blood, taken in a trial of the OX40 agonist ivuxolimab. The receptors were gathered from an adult with an advanced solid tumor such as melanoma, head and neck, liver or kidney cancer.

The chain combines TRBV7-9 with TRBJ2-1; tentatively, D is TRBD2 (5 bases). Germline V gene data show CDR1 as SEHNR and CDR2 as FQNEAQ (reference sequence). The CDR3 runs to 14 residues. Between the trimmed V and J ends, which lost 1 base and 6 bases, there was a span of 10 bases. The CDR3 is CASSLGGLGNEQFF. CDR3 nucleotides: TGTGCCAGCAGCTTAGGAGGGCTAGGCAATGAGCAGTTCTTC. The full variable domain, completed using reference TRBV7-9 and TRBJ2-1, is DTGVSQNPRHKITKRGQNVTFRCDPISEHNRLYWYRQTLGQGPEFLTYFQNEAQLEKSRLLSDRFSAERPKGSFSTLEIQRTEQGDSAMYLCASSLGGLGNEQFFGPGTRLTVL.

This chain connects TRBV12-5 to TRBJ1-1; no definite D call. CDR3 length: 13 amino acids. CDR1 and CDR2 from the germline V gene are LGHNT and FRNRAP. V was trimmed by 6 bases and J by 2 bases, leaving 10 bases between them. CDR3 DNA: TGTGCTAGTGGCTTTGGAGGAAACACTGAAGCTTTCTTT. Translation: CASGFGGNTEAFF.